This TCR beta chain emerged from a study of blood T cell repertoires in COVID-19. CDR3 size: 15 residues. V trimming: 4 bases; J trimming: 7 bases; junction bases outside the gene matches: 7. Germline CDR1 reads SGDLS; CDR2 reads YYNGEE. The repertoire was sequenced with immunoSEQ multiplex PCR; TCRdb's copy has only in-frame clones and lacks some. This sample yields roughly 500,000 clones, of which 85% to 90% are seen a single time; around 0.95% belongs to the top ten. Source material: peripheral blood. This sequence was found in a man aged 18 to 30 with COVID-19, enrolled during active disease. V is TRBV9 and J is TRBJ2-1, with TRBD2 identical over 11 bases. The chain's CDR3 is CASSLLAGGMNEQFF. The CDR3 nucleotides read TGTGCCAGCAGCCTTCTAGCGGGAGGTATGAATGAGCAGTTCTTC.